Following are 14 T cell receptor beta chains from one sample sequenced in a study of T cells after somatic rescue of genetic block. Profiling relied on immunoSEQ multiplex PCR, and the TCRdb table lists in-frame clones only, not all of them. The profile shows roughly 58,000 clones, 95% to 96% of them singletons. The sequenced material came from peripheral blood mononuclear cells (PBMCs). The receptors shown here come from a child less than two years old.

This chain uses TRBV9 with TRBJ2-1; 12 bases align to TRBD2. Per the germline V gene, CDR1 is SGDLS and CDR2 is YYNGEE. CDR3 length equals 17 residues. With 4 bases clipped from V and 7 bases from J, the junction kept 12 bases outside the gene matches. In DNA, the CDR3 is TGTGCCAGCAGCCCGGGGGCTAGCGGGAGGGCCGGTAATGAGCAGTTCTTC. Its translation is CASSPGASGRAGNEQFF. Full variable domain (remainder filled in from reference TRBV9 and TRBJ2-1): DSGVTQTPKHLITATGQRVTLRCSPRSGDLSVYWYQQSLDQGLQFLIQYYNGEERAKGNILERFSAQQFPDLHSELNLSSLELGDSALYFCASSPGASGRAGNEQFFGPGTRLTVL.

The J gene is TRBJ2-7, the V gene TRBV2, with a tentative D call TRBD2 (5 bases). Per germline, CDR1 SNHLY and CDR2 FYNNEI. V was trimmed by 2 bases and J by 0 bases, leaving 14 bases between them. This CDR3 is built from 16 residues. For the CDR3, the DNA is TGTGCCAGCAGTGAAAAGAAGCGGTCTAGCTCCTACGAGCAGTACTTC. This codes for CASSEKKRSSSYEQYF.

J is TRBJ2-1 and V is TRBV15; D possibly uses TRBD1 or TRBD2 (5 bases each). The CDR3 contains 15 residues. V was cut by 1 base and J by 5 bases, with 12 bases left in between. Germline values: CDR1 LNHNV, CDR2 YYDKDF (reference sequence). CDR3: CATSRVRAGNNEQFF. The CDR3 nucleotides read TGTGCCACCAGCAGAGTGAGGGCAGGGAACAATGAGCAGTTCTTC.

The rearrangement uses TRBV7-2 and TRBJ2-7; a possible D gene is TRBD2 (6 bases). CDR1 is SGHTA and CDR2 is FQGNSA in the germline V gene. The CDR3 sequence is 14 residues long. V was clipped by 3 bases and J by 2 bases, with 11 bases between them. CDR3 region: CASSLGGLTYEQYF. The CDR3 coding sequence is TGTGCCAGCAGCTTGGGGGGACTTACCTACGAGCAGTACTTC. The full variable domain, completed using reference TRBV7-2 and TRBJ2-7, is GAGVSQSPSNKVTEKGKDVELRCDPISGHTALYWYRQSLGQGLEFLIYFQGNSAPDKSGLPSDRFSAERTGGSVSTLTIQRTQQEDSAVYLCASSLGGLTYEQYFGPGTRLTVT.

This clone was observed once. Additional DNA sequences in this sample encode the identical CDR3. This rearrangement joins TRBV13 to TRBJ2-1; D might be TRBD2 (6 bases). This CDR3 region has 13 residues. Germline V gives CDR1 PRHDT, CDR2 FYEKMQ (reference sequence). The ends were cut back, 2 bases at V and 7 bases at J, with 9 bases in the middle. CDR3 amino acids: CASSLPGVNEQFF. As DNA, the CDR3 is TGTGCCAGCAGCTTACCGGGGGTTAATGAGCAGTTCTTC.

In nucleotides, the CDR3 is TGTGCCAGCAGCCCCCGACAGGGGAGAAATGAGCAGTTCTTC. Its translation is CASSPRQGRNEQFF. The rearrangement uses TRBV27 and TRBJ2-1, with TRBD1 matching 8 bases. The length of the CDR3 is 14 residues. J gave up 7 bases and V 6 bases, and 8 bases lay outside the gene matches. Germline V gene data show CDR1 as MNHEY and CDR2 as SMNVEV (reference sequence).

As DNA, the CDR3 is TGTGCCAGCAGTCGACAGGGGTTCACTGAAGCTTTCTTT. It codes for CASSRQGFTEAFF. The chain combines TRBV2 with TRBJ1-1; 8 bases agree with TRBD1. The germline CDR1 and CDR2 sequences are SNHLY and FYNNEI. V gave up 5 bases and J gave up 4 bases; unmatched junction bases: 3. The CDR3 is made up of 13 amino acids.

The chain links TRBV5-1 to TRBJ2-1; no definite D call. CDR3 length: 15 residues. Trimming cost V 6 bases and J 0 bases, with 13 bases left between them. Germline V lookup: CDR1 SGHRS, CDR2 YFSETQ. In DNA, the CDR3 is TGCGCCAGCAAGCCGGGTCTGAGCTCCTACAATGAGCAGTTCTTC. This encodes CASKPGLSSYNEQFF.

The chain joins TRBV5-1 to TRBJ2-7; 7 nucleotides match TRBD2. CDR1 and CDR2 (germline): SGHRS, YFSETQ. The CDR3 contains 14 residues. V shed 0 bases and J 0 bases; nucleotides not matched to a gene: 0. The CDR3 loop reads CASSLVAGSYEQYF. The CDR3 DNA sequence: TGCGCCAGCAGCTTGGTAGCGGGCTCCTACGAGCAGTACTTC. Drawing the rest from reference TRBV5-1 and TRBJ2-7, the complete variable domain is KAGVTQTPRYLIKTRGQQVTLSCSPISGHRSVSWYQQTPGQGLQFLFEYFSETQRNKGNFPGRFSGRQFSNSRSEMNVSTLELGDSALYLCASSLVAGSYEQYFGPGTRLTVT.

The rearrangement links TRBV11-2 to TRBJ2-1; 12 nucleotides match TRBD2. Trimming took 6 bases from V and 8 from J; bases not matched to a gene: 11. CDR3 size: 16 residues. Germline CDR1 reads SGHAT; CDR2 reads FQNNGV. The CDR3 nucleotides are TGTGCCAGCAGTTATGGACTAGCGGGGACCCCGGATGAGCAGTTCTTC. Translating gives CASSYGLAGTPDEQFF.

The chain employs TRBV19 and TRBJ1-5; D may be TRBD1 (5 bases). Trimming pared 4 bases from V and 0 bases from J, leaving 10 bases between. The CDR3 loop spans 15 amino acids. CDR1 is LNHDA, CDR2 SQIVND, per germline (reference sequence). The CDR3 sequence: CASSSGGYSNQPQHF. CDR3 nucleotides: TGTGCCAGTAGTAGTGGGGGATATAGCAATCAGCCCCAGCATTTT.

This clone was detected once. CDR3 loop: CASSHSGIEQFF. The CDR3 DNA reads as TGTGCCAGCAGCCACTCCGGGATTGAGCAGTTCTTC. The V gene is TRBV7-9, the J gene TRBJ2-1; weak D call: TRBD2 (5 bases). The V end was cut by 5 bases, the J end by 9 bases, with 11 bases between. The CDR3 runs to 12 residues. Germline V gives CDR1 SEHNR, CDR2 FQNEAQ (reference sequence).

This chain uses TRBV19 with TRBJ1-1; 9 bases match TRBD1. V was pared by 3 bases and J by 5 bases, with 1 base of the junction left unmatched. Germline CDR1 reads LNHDA; CDR2 reads SQIVND (reference sequence). This CDR3 is 13 amino acids long. CDR3 residues: CASSMGQGTEAFF. The CDR3 DNA follows: TGTGCCAGTAGTATGGGACAGGGAACTGAAGCTTTCTTT.

The gene calls are TRBV7-6 and TRBJ2-5, with 15 bases lining up with TRBD2. With V trimmed by 5 bases and J by 5 bases, 6 bases remained unmatched. Germline V gene data show CDR1 as SGHVS and CDR2 as FNYEAQ. There are 16 residues in the CDR3. The CDR3 sequence: CASSQGLAGGLETQYF. CDR3 in DNA: TGTGCCAGCAGCCAAGGACTAGCGGGAGGGCTCGAGACCCAGTACTTC.